Given below is one T cell receptor beta chain in context. What it binds is unknown. Sequenced by immunoSEQ multiplex PCR; TCRdb stores in-frame clones only, minus some. This table has about 100,000 clones, about 90% appearing once. CDR1 SGHDT and CDR2 YYEEEE come from the germline V gene. The CDR3 sequence is 15 residues long. V shed 0 bases and J 8 bases; nucleotides not matched to a gene: 6. This sample stems from a study of OX40 agonist ivuxolimab in advanced cancers. Study as a whole: Enrolled patients in dose escalation had cancers that were hepatocellular carcinoma, melanoma, renal cell or head and neck cancer. The mean age was approximately 60 years, ranging from about 20 to 90, with more than 70% of participants male. Findings of the study overall: Within 6 weeks, CD4+ and CD8+ blood T cells expanded clonally at 0.1 to 3.0 mg/kg. More expanded clones were seen, on average, in CD8+ T cells than in CD4+.

The sequences come from CD4+ or CD8+ T cells sorted from blood, collected in a trial of the OX40 agonist ivuxolimab. The receptor's source is an adult with an advanced solid tumor such as melanoma, head and neck, liver or kidney cancer. The V and J genes are TRBV5-6 and TRBJ1-4; 8 bases fit TRBD1. CDR3 sequence (DNA): TGTGCCAGCAGCTTGGCAGGGGGCGCGGAAGAAAAACTGTTTTTT. The encoded protein is CASSLAGGAEEKLFF.